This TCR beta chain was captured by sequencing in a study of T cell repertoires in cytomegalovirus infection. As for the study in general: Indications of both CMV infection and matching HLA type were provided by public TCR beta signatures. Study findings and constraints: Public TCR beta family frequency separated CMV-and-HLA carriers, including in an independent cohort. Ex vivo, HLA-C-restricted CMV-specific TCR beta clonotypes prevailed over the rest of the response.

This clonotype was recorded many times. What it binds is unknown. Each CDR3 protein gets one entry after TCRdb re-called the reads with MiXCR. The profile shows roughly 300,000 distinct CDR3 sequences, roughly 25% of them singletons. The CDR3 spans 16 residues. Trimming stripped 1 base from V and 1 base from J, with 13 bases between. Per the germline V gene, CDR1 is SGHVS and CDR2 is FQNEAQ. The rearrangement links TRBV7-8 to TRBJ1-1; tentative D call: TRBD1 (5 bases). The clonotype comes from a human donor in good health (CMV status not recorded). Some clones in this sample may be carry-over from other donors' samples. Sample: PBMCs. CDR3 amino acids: CASSLDRLTSNTEAFF. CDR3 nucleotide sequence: TGTGCCAGCAGCTTAGACAGGCTGACATCGAACACTGAAGCTTTCTTT.